This T cell receptor (beta chain) was captured in a study of blood T cell repertoires in COVID-19 (dated by TCRdb to 2020 to 2021). For context, the study as a whole: Samples covering the acute and convalescent phases of COVID-19 were provided by collaborators in the United States, Italy and Spain. The material from the prospective study consisted of cDNA or gDNA derived from T cells, B-cell-depleted T cells, or PBMCs. Deeply sampled blood TCRbeta repertoires from subjects exposed to, actively infected with, or recovered from COVID-19 were included in the dataset. The repertoires were released in a freely available public database intended as a resource for research on the immune response to SARS-CoV-2. The samples were drawn from two sources: the first 160 participants of the ongoing ImmuneRACE study, and fewer than 1,500 subjects contributed by 6 global collaborators. A de-identified subject ID, COVID-19 status, age in years and sex were almost always included in the sample metadata. Where available, HLA class I and class II types were obtained from metadata supplied by the sample provider rather than from assay-based typing.

On the study overall, not on this receptor specifically: The amount of clinical and demographic metadata varied by source and participant and was provided uncurated.

CDR1 and CDR2 are read off the germline V gene (reference sequence) as LNHNV and YYDKDF. The CDR3 runs 14 residues from the cysteine to the phenylalanine. The CDR3 DNA has 42 bases and is translated from base 1. The V and J ends are trimmed by 6 bases and 2 bases, leaving 11 bases between them. Note on this clone: Its antigen remains unidentified. The input lacks base qualities; no much larger clone sits a single base away.

TCRbeta CDR3 regions were amplified from genomic DNA using the immunoSEQ Assay, a bias-controlled multiplex PCR. In the original analysis: Within the assay, amplification of reference gene primers was used to estimate how many nucleated cells each sample contained. To quantify the absolute abundance of each unique TCRbeta CDR3 rearrangement, sequence reads were collapsed and filtered. For each sample, productive Simpson clonality was calculated as the square root of Simpson's diversity index over productive rearrangements. What TCRdb holds here is the immuneACCESS table cut down to in-frame rearrangements. Part of the clones is not present; checked against another copy, under half of the missing clones reflect an unresolved V gene, and the others are unexplained. D and trimming come from the DNA, and the V and J calls and clone size come from that table. The table for this sample lists some 150,000 clones; about 85% of them were counted only once. The ten biggest clones cover 0.63% of the sample.

At one collaborating source in Seattle, patients were enrolled during active infection and were followed longitudinally through the course of disease. Whole blood was collected in K2EDTA tubes by collaborating institutions according to the institutions' own protocols. Collaborator samples were shipped for TCRbeta analysis as frozen whole blood, isolated PBMCs, or DNA extracted from either sample type. The chain is encoded by TRBV15 joined to TRBJ1-3, with no reliable assignment of the D segment. The TCR sequence derives from a man in his sixties with COVID-19, enrolled during active disease. Specimen: peripheral blood. CDR3 loop: CATSPPRAGNTIYF. The nucleotide sequence reads as follows: TGTGCCACCAGTCCCCCGAGAGCTGGAAACACCATATATTTT.